The 15 T cell receptor beta chains presented below share a single source sample, sequenced in a study of blood T cell repertoires in COVID-19. Libraries were prepared by immunoSEQ multiplex PCR; TCRdb keeps only in-frame clonotypes and omits some of them. The sample consists of some 490,000 clones, about 88% of them appearing once. Material for sequencing was PBMCs or T cells enriched from blood (not recorded which). Receptors were obtained from a woman aged 60 to 75 who had recovered from COVID-19.

This clone was seen a handful of times. This chain uses TRBV23-1 with TRBJ2-5, with D hard to call. TRBV23-1 is classed as an ORF, of uncertain function. CDR3 length: 13 amino acids. The V gene lost 8 bases and the J gene lost 1 base, with 11 bases spanning the gap. This CDR3 reads CASLNTAQETQYF. The CDR3 nucleotides are TGCGCCAGCCTCAACACCGCCCAAGAGACCCAGTACTTC.

J is TRBJ2-5 and V is TRBV5-1; 10 bases line up with TRBD1. V lost 4 bases and J lost 4; bases outside the gene matches: 4. There are 14 residues in the CDR3. Germline loops: CDR1 SGHRS, CDR2 YFSETQ. For the CDR3, the DNA is TGCGCCAGCAGCGAAGGGACAGGGGTAGAGACCCAGTACTTC. Protein product: CASSEGTGVETQYF. Looking up the rest from reference TRBV5-1 and TRBJ2-5 gives the full variable domain: KAGVTQTPRYLIKTRGQQVTLSCSPISGHRSVSWYQQTPGQGLQFLFEYFSETQRNKGNFPGRFSGRQFSNSRSEMNVSTLELGDSALYLCASSEGTGVETQYFGPGTRLLVL.

The chain employs TRBV18 and TRBJ2-7; TRBD1 matches 7 bases. In germline, CDR1 is KGHSH, CDR2 LQKENI. J was trimmed by 2 bases and V by 3 bases; bases with no gene match: 10. There are 16 residues in the CDR3. CDR3 in DNA: TGTGCCAGCTCACCCACAGCAAGGGGGCCCCCCTACGAGCAGTACGTC. Protein: CASSPTARGPPYEQYV.

The chain combines TRBV3-1 (or the pseudogene TRBV3-2) with TRBJ1-2; TRBD1 is a possible D gene (6 bases). Trimming took off 4 bases at V and 2 bases at J, with 11 bases between the two ends. CDR1 and CDR2 (germline): LGHDT, YNNKEL (reference sequence). This CDR3 comprises 14 residues. CDR3 region: CASSREGGNYGYTF. The CDR3, as DNA: TGTGCCAGCAGCCGAGAGGGGGGGAACTATGGCTACACCTTC.

This clone was counted between two and nine times. This chain joins TRBV24-1 and TRBJ2-2; 8 bases match TRBD1. V gave up 6 bases and J gave up 1 base; unmatched junction bases: 9. The CDR3 contains 17 residues. CDR1 is KGHDR, CDR2 SFDVKD, per germline. CDR3 residues: CATSKRQGSGNTGELFF. The DNA of the CDR3 is TGTGCCACCAGTAAAAGACAGGGGTCTGGGAACACCGGGGAGCTGTTTTTT.

This clone was recorded once. The rearrangement uses TRBV4-1 and TRBJ2-1; D possibly corresponds to TRBD2 (6 bases). The CDR3 spans 13 residues. V was clipped by 5 bases and J by 9 bases, with 14 bases between them. Germline V gene lookup returns CDR1 MGHRA and CDR2 YSYEKL. CDR3 region: CASSFERRGEQFF. As DNA, the CDR3 is TGCGCCAGCAGCTTCGAGAGGAGGGGTGAGCAGTTCTTC.

The chain couples TRBV2 to TRBJ2-7, with no clear D. This CDR3 region has 13 residues. Deletions cut 5 bases from V and 0 bases from J, with 8 bases between. CDR1 and CDR2 from the germline V gene are SNHLY and FYNNEI. The CDR3 DNA sequence: TGTGCCAGCAGTCGATCCTACTCCTACGAGCAGTACTTC. Translation: CASSRSYSYEQYF.

The chain uses TRBV1 and TRBJ2-2; the D call of TRBD2 is as the table states it, not checked on the DNA. TRBV1 is flagged as a pseudogene. This CDR3 comprises 16 residues. The CDR3 region is CTSSPWDFIRTGELFF. In DNA, the CDR3 is TGCACCAGCAGCCCCTGGGACTTCATACGGACCGGGGAGCTGTTTTTT.

In nucleotides, the CDR3 is TGTGCCAGCGGCCGGAGGGACACTGAAGCTTTCTTT. Translating gives CASGRRDTEAFF. The chain uses TRBV6-5 and TRBJ1-1, with D unresolved. Deletions cut 8 bases from V and 3 bases from J, with 10 bases between. The CDR3 runs to 12 residues. Germline values: CDR1 MNHEY, CDR2 SVGAGI.

The chain is built from TRBV6-1 and TRBJ2-1; no clear D. The germline V gene encodes CDR1 MNHNS and CDR2 SASEGT. The length of the CDR3 is 11 residues. Deletions cut 2 bases from V and 10 bases from J, with 6 bases between. CDR3 in amino acids: CASSEYGEQFF. CDR3 nucleotides: TGTGCCAGCAGTGAATACGGGGAGCAGTTCTTC.

This chain connects TRBV6-5 to TRBJ2-7; 7 bases align to TRBD1. Germline lookup yields CDR1 MNHEY and CDR2 SVGAGI. The CDR3 consists of 14 residues. The junction had 4 bases not matched to a gene; V was cut back by 2 bases and J by 3 bases. In nucleotides, the CDR3 is TGTGCCAGCAGTTACGACAGGGCCCTCTACGAGCAGTACTTC. It codes for CASSYDRALYEQYF.

The chain joins TRBV3-1 (or the pseudogene TRBV3-2) to TRBJ1-2, with D tentatively TRBD1 (6 bases). Germline CDR1 is LGHDT and CDR2 is YNNKEL (reference sequence). Deletions cut 4 bases from V and 7 bases from J, with 13 bases between. The CDR3 is made up of 13 amino acids. This CDR3 is CASSPLGGAGYTF. The CDR3 nucleotides read TGTGCCAGCAGCCCATTGGGGGGGGCTGGCTACACCTTC.

This clone appeared a few times. The rearrangement uses TRBV2 and TRBJ2-7; tentative D call: TRBD2 (7 bases). This CDR3 spans 16 amino acids. V lost 3 bases and J 6 bases, leaving 21 bases between the germline ends. Germline lookup yields CDR1 SNHLY and CDR2 FYNNEI. CDR3 in DNA: TGTGCCAGCAGTGACCCCCCGGGGGGCTTCACGTCCGAGCAGTACGTC. Protein product: CASSDPPGGFTSEQYV.

This chain connects TRBV2 to TRBJ2-7, with a possible D match to TRBD1 (6 bases). Germline assignment: CDR1 SNHLY and CDR2 FYNNEI. The germline V and J ends were trimmed by 6 bases and 0 bases, with 9 bases remaining between them. The CDR3 loop spans 13 amino acids. The CDR3 is CASSRDISYEQYV. DNA for the CDR3: TGTGCCAGCAGCCGGGACATCTCCTACGAGCAGTACGTC.

The chain carries TRBV3-1 (or the pseudogene TRBV3-2) and TRBJ2-1; TRBD1 might be the D (6 bases). The CDR3 runs to 14 residues. The germline CDR1 and CDR2 sequences are LGHDT and YNNKEL (reference sequence). V was cut by 1 base and J by 5 bases, with 9 bases left in between. In DNA form, the CDR3 reads TGTGCCAGCAGCCAAGGGACAGATAACAATGAGCAGTTCTTC. This gives the protein CASSQGTDNNEQFF.